These 3 T cell receptor beta chains came from one sample sequenced in a study of T-cell reconstitution after alpha-beta-depleted transplantation in children. Unique molecular identifiers were incorporated into the prepared TCRbeta library. TCRdb independently ran MiXCR on the PCR reads; one entry per CDR3 protein. The sample has approximately 500,000 distinct CDR3 sequences, over 9.5% seen once. The sample was PBMCs, taken before TCRalphabeta/CD19-depleted stem cell transplant. Every receptor here comes from a child aged 2 to 10 with inherited bone marrow failure, due to receive a stem cell transplant.

This clonotype was seen only a few times. V gene TRBV4-1 combines with J gene TRBJ2-1; 7 bases are a match to TRBD1. Germline assignment: CDR1 MGHRA and CDR2 YSYEKL. V was clipped by 3 bases and J by 0 bases; unmatched bases: 5. This CDR3 contains 16 residues. The CDR3 bases are TGCGCCAGCAGCCATCGGGACAGAAGCTCCTACAATGAGCAGTTCTTC. The encoded protein is CASSHRDRSSYNEQFF.

The V call is TRBV27, the J call TRBJ2-7, with 7 bases that match TRBD1. With 5 bases clipped from V and 3 bases from J, the junction kept 10 bases outside the gene matches. Germline CDR1 is MNHEY and CDR2 is SMNVEV (reference sequence). This CDR3 region has 15 residues. The CDR3 loop reads CASSRLTGWGYEQYF. Here the CDR3 DNA reads TGTGCCAGCAGTCGATTGACAGGGTGGGGCTACGAGCAGTACTTC.

This clonotype showed up just a few times. Here the CDR3 DNA reads TGCGCCAGCAGTCAATCGATCGGGGCGGGAGGCTGGGATGAGCAGTTCTTC. Protein: CASSQSIGAGGWDEQFF. V gene TRBV23-1 combines with J gene TRBJ2-1, with TRBD2 matching over 8 bases. TRBV23-1 is classed as an ORF, of uncertain function. This CDR3 has 17 amino acids. Unmatched junction bases numbered 12, after V lost 0 bases and J lost 8 bases.